These 25 T cell receptor beta chains share one sample of origin, sequenced in a study of T cells in Graves' hyperthyroidism and ophthalmopathy. The CDR3 regions of TCR beta were amplified from RNA transcripts. With the HTBI primer set, the TCR CDR3 went through a first round of RT-PCR. One entry per CDR3 protein results from TCRdb running MiXCR on the multiplex PCR reads. The top ten hold 17% of the sample, which has a few hundred thousand distinct CDR3 sequences, roughly 18% seen once. The sample comprised blood. The receptors originated from a woman in her late teens or twenties with Graves' ophthalmopathy.

This clonotype appeared a few times. The chain is built from TRBV5-1 and TRBJ1-6; tentatively, D is TRBD1 (6 bases). Trimming left V 0 bases short and J 7 bases short, with 11 bases between. The germline gives CDR1 SGHRS, CDR2 YFSETQ. This CDR3 is built from 15 residues. DNA of the CDR3: TGCGCCAGCAGCTTGGAGGGGGGGCGAAATTCACCCCTCCACTTT. Translating it yields CASSLEGGRNSPLHF.

This clonotype was recorded many times. The genes are TRBV6-2 or TRBV6-3 and TRBJ2-7; the D gene is possibly TRBD1 (6 bases). The CDR3 extends over 14 amino acids. Germline V gene lookup returns CDR1 MNHEY and CDR2 SVGEGT. V lost 1 base, J lost 4 bases, and 11 bases lay in between. In DNA form, the CDR3 reads TGTGCCAGCAGTTACTTTGGGGGACAATACGAGCAGTACTTC. It encodes CASSYFGGQYEQYF.

Ten or more counts support this clonotype. The V call is TRBV12-3 or TRBV12-4, the J call TRBJ1-1; no definite D call. V gave up 3 bases and J gave up 6 bases, with 8 bases separating them. The CDR3 loop spans 12 amino acids. DNA for the CDR3: TGTGCCAGCAGTTTCTCGGACCCTGAAGCTTTCTTT. It specifies CASSFSDPEAFF.

Regarding this clonotype: Mismatch with germline at one junction end may stem from a read error. The chain joins TRBV5-6 to TRBJ2-5, with 9 bases that match TRBD1. The CDR3 spans 13 residues. CDR1 SGHDT and CDR2 YYEEEE come from the germline V gene. As DNA, the CDR3 is TGTGCCAGCAGCTTGGGCCCCCGGGACAGGGTTCACTTC. Translation: CASSLGPRDRVHF.

This clonotype was recorded many times. The chain links TRBV27 to TRBJ2-7; maybe TRBD1 (5 bases). The CDR3 runs 14 residues. Germline CDR1 and CDR2: MNHEY and SMNVEV (reference sequence). V was trimmed by 4 bases and J by 3 bases, leaving 13 bases between them. The chain's CDR3 is CASSSTDKIYEQYF. The CDR3 nucleotides read TGTGCCAGCAGTTCAACGGACAAGATCTACGAGCAGTACTTC.

The CDR3 region is CASSSRQGDSPLHF. The CDR3 DNA reads as TGTGCCAGCAGCTCGCGACAGGGCGATTCACCCCTCCACTTT. This chain links TRBV7-6 with TRBJ1-6; the match to TRBD1 covers 7 bases. CDR1 SGHVS and CDR2 FNYEAQ come from the germline V gene. The V segment lost 4 bases and the J segment 8 bases; nucleotides outside the gene matches: 5. The CDR3 has 14 amino acids.

V gene TRBV5-5 combines with J gene TRBJ2-1; tentative D call: TRBD2 (6 bases). CDR1 and CDR2 (germline): SGHKS, YYEKEE (reference sequence). This CDR3 spans 17 amino acids. Trimming left V 0 bases short and J 7 bases short, with 20 bases between. As DNA, the CDR3 is TGTGCCAGCAGCTTGGTTGCCCCTAGCGTTAATAGGAATGAGCAGTTCTTC. This encodes CASSLVAPSVNRNEQFF.

The V call is TRBV3-1, the J call TRBJ2-2, with D possibly matching TRBD2 (6 bases). V shed 7 bases and J shed 5 bases, with 14 bases lying between them. The germline gives CDR1 LGHDT, CDR2 YNNKEL (reference sequence). The CDR3 is made up of 14 amino acids. The DNA of the CDR3 is TGTGCCAGCACTACGGAGGAGGGAACCGGGGAGCTGTTTTTT. Encoded protein: CASTTEEGTGELFF.

Turning to this clonotype: A read error is possible here, since a much larger clone lies one base away. The genes are TRBV20-1 and TRBJ2-7; 10 nucleotides line up with TRBD2. With V trimmed by 3 bases and J by 7 bases, 12 bases remained unmatched. The CDR3 is 15 residues long. In germline, CDR1 is DFQATT, CDR2 SNEGSKA (reference sequence). The chain's CDR3 is CSASSSGRADNEQYF. Here the CDR3 DNA reads TGCAGTGCTAGTTCGAGCGGGAGGGCAGACAATGAGCAGTACTTC.

In its sample, this clonotype was seen many times. This chain uses TRBV5-6 with TRBJ2-1; D gene unclear. This CDR3 is 11 amino acids long. The germline V and J ends were trimmed by 2 bases and 9 bases, with 6 bases remaining between them. Germline CDR1 and CDR2: SGHDT and YYEEEE. CDR3 sequence (DNA): TGTGCCAGCAGCTTTGACGGTGAGCAGTTCTTC. Amino acids: CASSFDGEQFF.

This clonotype was detected a few times. This chain joins TRBV19 and TRBJ1-1; D remains unclear. CDR1 is LNHDA, CDR2 SQIVND, per germline (reference sequence). The V end was cut by 1 base, the J end by 1 base, with 7 bases between. The CDR3 covers 14 residues. In DNA form, the CDR3 reads TGTGCCAGTAGTATAGGTGGCCCGAACACTGAAGCTTTCTTT. Its protein product is CASSIGGPNTEAFF.

This clonotype was counted at least ten times. The chain joins TRBV28 to TRBJ1-1, with D possibly TRBD1 on 5 matching bases. V lost 6 bases, J lost 0 bases, and 23 bases lay in between. The CDR3 loop spans 18 amino acids. CDR1 and CDR2 from the germline V gene are MDHEN and SYDVKM. The CDR3 reads CASSPPRRTSPMNTEAFF. CDR3 nucleotide sequence: TGTGCCAGCAGCCCCCCCCGACGGACAAGCCCCATGAACACTGAAGCTTTCTTT.

Notes on this clonotype: A read error may account for a junction end that differs from germline. V and J are TRBV11-2 and TRBJ2-1; 9 bases line up with TRBD2. The length of the CDR3 is 18 residues. CDR1 is SGHAT and CDR2 is FQNNGV in the germline V gene. Here the CDR3 reads CASSLGFSGGVSYNEQFF. The CDR3 DNA follows: TGTGCCAGCAGCTTAGGGTTTAGCGGGGGAGTTTCCTACAATGAGCAATTCTTC.

In its sample, this clonotype was seen many times. The V call is TRBV7-2, the J call TRBJ2-1; TRBD2 matches at 9 bases. The V gene's germline CDR1 is SGHTA and CDR2 FQGNSA. There are 14 residues in the CDR3. Losses at the gene ends were 11 bases for V and 4 bases for J; bases not matched to a gene: 9. CDR3 amino acids: CALAGGPLYNEQFF. CDR3 DNA: TGTGCCCTCGCGGGAGGGCCTCTTTACAATGAGCAGTTCTTC.

This clonotype showed up just a few times. V and J are TRBV7-2 and TRBJ2-1; 7 bases are shared with TRBD1. The CDR3 is 15 residues long. V was pared by 5 bases and J by 0 bases, with 4 bases of the junction left unmatched. CDR1 is SGHTA and CDR2 is FQGNSA in the germline V gene. CDR3 residues: CASSPTGASYNEQFF. CDR3 sequence (DNA): TGTGCCAGCAGCCCAACAGGGGCCTCCTACAATGAGCAGTTCTTC. The full variable domain, rest sourced from reference TRBV7-2 and TRBJ2-1, is GAGVSQSPSNKVTEKGKDVELRCDPISGHTALYWYRQSLGQGLEFLIYFQGNSAPDKSGLPSDRFSAERTGGSVSTLTIQRTQQEDSAVYLCASSPTGASYNEQFFGPGTRLTVL.

The gene calls are TRBV28 and TRBJ2-7, with 10 bases lining up with TRBD1. This CDR3 comprises 13 residues. The ends lost 9 bases at V and 3 bases at J; junction bases unmatched: 5. Germline CDR1 is MDHEN and CDR2 is SYDVKM. The CDR3 loop is CASVGQGSYEQYF. The CDR3, as DNA: TGTGCCAGTGTGGGACAGGGGAGCTACGAGCAGTACTTC.

At least ten counts were recorded for this clonotype. The V gene is TRBV5-1, the J gene TRBJ2-3; a weak D match, TRBD2 (6 bases). V gave up 3 bases and J gave up 6 bases, with 20 bases separating them. CDR3 length: 16 amino acids. Germline values: CDR1 SGHRS, CDR2 YFSETQ. CDR3 loop: CASSSSAIAEWDTQYF. The CDR3 bases are TGCGCCAGCAGCTCCAGTGCAATAGCGGAGTGGGATACGCAGTATTTT.

This clonotype has a handful of counts. J is TRBJ2-1 and V is TRBV7-9; 8 bases are shared with TRBD1. The germline gives CDR1 SEHNR, CDR2 FQNEAQ (reference sequence). V dropped 3 bases and J dropped 13; count of bases not matched to a gene: 8. This CDR3 contains 13 residues. The CDR3 nucleotides read TGTGCCAGCAGCTTCCCGCAGGGGGCGGCCCAGTTCTTC. It yields the protein CASSFPQGAAQFF.

Note on this clonotype: An end of the junction does not agree with germline; a read error may underlie this. The chain combines TRBV27 with TRBJ1-2, with D unresolved. There are 13 residues in the CDR3. Germline CDR1 reads MNHEY; CDR2 reads SMNVEV (reference sequence). CDR3 nucleotide sequence: TGTGCCGGCAGTTTAACTTGGACGGATGGCTACACCTTC. Protein sequence: CAGSLTWTDGYTF.

This clonotype was picked up a small number of times. The chain employs TRBV7-2 and TRBJ2-6; D call uncertain. The germline CDR1 and CDR2 sequences are SGHTA and FQGNSA. This CDR3 is 13 amino acids long. V shed 0 bases and J shed 8 bases, with 5 bases lying between them. The CDR3: CASSLAGTNVLTF. The CDR3 bases are TGTGCCAGCAGCTTAGCAGGAACCAACGTCCTGACTTTC. Complete variable domain (other parts from reference TRBV7-2 and TRBJ2-6): GAGVSQSPSNKVTEKGKDVELRCDPISGHTALYWYRQSLGQGLEFLIYFQGNSAPDKSGLPSDRFSAERTGGSVSTLTIQRTQQEDSAVYLCASSLAGTNVLTFGAGSRLTVL.

This clonotype was observed at least ten times. V is TRBV29-1 and J is TRBJ2-1; 14 nucleotides agree with TRBD2. The CDR3 loop spans 15 amino acids. V dropped 4 bases and J dropped 8; count of bases not matched to a gene: 7. Germline V gene sequence: CDR1 SQVTM, CDR2 ANQGSEA. Written as DNA, the CDR3 is TGCAGCGTTGGGTCGGGACTAGCGGGAGTACATGAGCAGTTCTTC. Translated, it gives CSVGSGLAGVHEQFF.

This clonotype has a count of ten or more. V and J are TRBV11-3 and TRBJ1-6; D may be TRBD1 (6 bases). The length of the CDR3 is 13 residues. In germline, CDR1 is SGHNT, CDR2 YENEEA. With 7 bases removed from V and 11 bases from J, the gap between germline ends came to 15 bases. CDR3 region: CASTSRGSPPLHF. CDR3 bases: TGTGCCAGCACCTCCAGGGGCAGTCCACCCCTCCACTTT.

This clonotype was detected many times. The chain carries TRBV2 and TRBJ1-5; TRBD1 is a possible D gene (5 bases). Germline CDR1 SNHLY, CDR2 FYNNEI. The CDR3 has 15 residues. The V and J ends lost 2 bases and 1 base respectively, with 9 bases between them. CDR3 protein: CASSEWAGSNQPQHF. The CDR3 DNA follows: TGTGCCAGCAGTGAATGGGCAGGGAGCAATCAGCCCCAGCATTTT.

V usage is TRBV7-9 and J usage is TRBJ1-5; 10 bases are shared with TRBD1. Germline-derived CDR1 and CDR2 are SEHNR and FQNEAQ (reference sequence). CDR3 size: 15 residues. With 5 bases clipped from V and 4 bases from J, the junction kept 5 bases outside the gene matches. CDR3 residues: CASSVGTGENQPQHF. Here the CDR3 DNA reads TGTGCCAGCAGCGTCGGGACAGGGGAGAATCAGCCCCAGCATTTT.

The rearrangement uses TRBV9 and TRBJ1-1, with 10 bases aligning to TRBD1. CDR1 and CDR2 (germline): SGDLS, YYNGEE. The CDR3 contains 21 residues. The junction had 21 bases not matched to a gene; V was cut back by 1 base and J by 3 bases. CDR3 bases: TGTGCCAGCAGCGTAAACTTGGGGCGAGACACCGGGACAGGGGAGGACACTGAAGCTTTCTTT. It yields the protein CASSVNLGRDTGTGEDTEAFF.